This entry describes one T cell receptor (beta chain). CDR1 is DFQATT, CDR2 SNEGSKA, per germline (reference sequence). V lost 6 bases and J 7 bases, leaving 10 bases between the germline ends. The CDR3 loop spans 11 amino acids. This specimen belongs to a study of beta chain features in type 1 diabetes. The whole isolated RNA underwent reverse transcription, so sequencing captured expressed TCRB transcripts. TCRdb's copy holds only in-frame clones and misses some; the assay was immunoSEQ multiplex PCR. The profile covers 330,000 or so clones, with around a fifth appearing a single time and around 0.04% taken by the ten largest.

Material: naive CD4+ T cells from blood. This TCR was sampled from a woman aged 18-35 years in good health. The chain is built from TRBV20-1 and TRBJ2-1, with D perhaps TRBD2 (5 bases). The CDR3 sequence: CSATAENEQFF. The CDR3 bases are TGCAGTGCCACAGCGGAAAATGAGCAGTTCTTC.